This TCR beta chain stems from a study of T cell responses to AZD1222 COVID-19 vaccine (dated by TCRdb to about 2021). Background for the entire study: AZD1222 recipients given second doses at about 4 weeks or at about 12 weeks were pooled, since spike-specific TCR depth and breadth were not found to differ between the two schedules. A total of 230 or so trial participants underwent TCR sequencing, of whom about 210 received two doses of AZD1222 and about 26 received two doses of the MenACWY control vaccine. Trial participants were enrolled by age into subgroups of 18-55, 56-69 and 70-plus years, and 148, 28 and 57 TCR-sequenced participants, respectively, were included in these subgroups.

CDR1 MNHNS and CDR2 SASEGT are derived from the germline V gene. Deletion took 3 bases off V and 4 bases off J, with a span of 16 bases between the germline ends. From cysteine to phenylalanine, the CDR3 is 15 amino acids long. The entry retains the CDR3 DNA only, 45 bases that are in frame from base 1. This clone was counted at least ten times. It has no known antigen specificity. Base-call qualities are not available, and no considerably larger clone is one nucleotide away. The same CDR3 arises from other DNA sequences in this sample as well. According to the study, the label for this sample's time point signals: baseline before first vaccination. The vaccinee samples were drawn from two UK trials, COV001 and COV002, one of which was a single-blind randomized controlled phase 2/3 trial testing AZD1222 (ChAdOx1 nCoV-19) in healthy adults. Trial participant PBMC samples were collected at day 0 and day 28 after the second dose for TCRbeta chain sequencing.

What the authors observed across the whole study: Because no day 14 peak-response samples were available, repertoires were characterized only after the peak T cell response. The 56-69-year group was small, and its depth increase did not reach significance, likely because of low power. Most participants were white British and females outnumbered males, and the authors suggested that clonal diversity may have been underestimated. Nearly half of unique spike-specific TCRs reportedly recognized epitopes outside regions mutated in the B.1.351 and B.1.1.7 variants. After two AZD1222 doses, spike-specific TCR breadth and depth were significantly higher than at day 0 and than in MenACWY recipients. Only five to seven AZD1222 recipients were SARS-CoV-2 seropositive at baseline, limiting conclusions about previously exposed vaccinees. The vaccine-associated CD4 TCRs covered the entire spike protein, and the dominant responses fell in regions 160-218 and 743-854.

The CDR3 regions of human TCRbeta chains were analyzed by immunosequencing. In the paper's pipeline: Repertoire TCRs were checked for matches against a reference library of SARS-CoV-2-specific TCRs that had been generated using the MIRA antigen-specificity platform. Breadth was defined as the fraction of unique TCRs that were SARS-CoV-2-associated, and depth was defined as the fraction of total T cells that were SARS-CoV-2-associated. Using the MIRA data, every spike-specific TCR was mapped to the spike region that the TCR reacted to and assigned to either a CD4 or a CD8 class. Log10-transformed breadth and depth values were compared by one-way ANOVA with Sidak's multiple comparisons tests. TCRdb obtained this table from immuneACCESS and retained in-frame rearrangements with V and J assigned. These tables miss some clones; where compared with another copy, unresolved V genes account for less than half of the shortfall, and the remainder is unexplained. The V and J calls and clone size come from that table; D and trimming were worked out from the DNA. Here the sample has roughly 120,000 clones; roughly 90% occur a single time. The top ten hold 2.8% of the sample.

The receptor was derived from an adult in good health. This specimen was peripheral blood, taken on day 0 of AZD1222 vaccination. The V and J genes are TRBV6-1 and TRBJ2-7; the D gene is unclear. The CDR3 protein: CASSDPAVKTYEQYF. Read as DNA, the sequence is TGTGCCAGCAGTGACCCCGCAGTCAAGACATACGAGCAGTACTTC.